Listed below are T cell receptor beta chains from one sample, sequenced in a study of blood T cells in healthy people across ages. TCRdb reprocessed the 5' RACE reads via MiXCR and lists one record per CDR3 protein. This table holds 1.8 million or so distinct CDR3 sequences, more than 35% found once. Sequenced material: blood. The receptors shown here come from a human donor in good health. Each CDR3 is given with its conserved first and last residue. D genes are given only for firm matches. Clone size is shown for a subset of rows, as once, few, many or a class of expanded clone.

size: .
D: TRBD2
J: TRBJ2-3
V: TRBV29-1
CDR3: CSVEAEGLAGSYTDTQYF
DNA: TGCAGCGTTGAAGCTGAGGGACTAGCGGGCTCCTACACAGATACGCAGTATTTT

size: few
D: .
J: TRBJ2-3
V: TRBV15
CDR3: CATSSGRSSTDTQYF
DNA: TGTGCCACCAGCAGTGGACGGTCTAGCACAGATACGCAGTATTTT

size: .
D: .
J: TRBJ2-2
V: TRBV20-1
CDR3: CSAREGIGGELFF
DNA: TGCAGTGCTAGAGAGGGTATCGGCGGGGAGCTGTTTTTT

size: few
D: .
J: TRBJ1-1
V: TRBV9
CDR3: CASSVQGWTEAFF
DNA: TGTGCCAGCAGCGTTCAGGGTTGGACTGAAGCTTTCTTT

size: few
D: TRBD1
J: TRBJ1-1
V: TRBV29-1
CDR3: CSVPDRGFKAFF
DNA: TGCAGCGTCCCTGACAGGGGTTTTAAAGCTTTCTTT

size: .
D: .
J: TRBJ1-5
V: TRBV6-2/TRBV6-3
CDR3: CASSQGMDF
DNA: TGTGCCAGCAGTCAGGGAATGGATTTT

size: few
D: .
J: TRBJ2-1
V: TRBV18
CDR3: CASSQTGAGNNEQFF
DNA: TGTGCCAGCTCACAGACAGGAGCGGGGAACAATGAGCAGTTCTTC

size: few
D: TRBD2
J: TRBJ2-1
V: TRBV10-3
CDR3: CAARRTSDIPSSYNEQFF
DNA: TGTGCCGCCCGACGGACTAGCGACATCCCTAGCTCCTACAATGAGCAGTTCTTC

size: .
D: .
J: TRBJ2-1
V: TRBV5-1
CDR3: CATMDGEVGNEQFF
DNA: TGCGCCACCATGGACGGGGAGGTTGGCAATGAGCAGTTCTTC

size: few
D: .
J: TRBJ2-7
V: TRBV7-9
CDR3: CASSPHWLEQYF
DNA: TGTGCCAGCAGCCCACACTGGCTCGAGCAGTACTTC

size: .
D: .
J: TRBJ1-1
V: TRBV4-3
CDR3: CASSQGGGHETEAFF
DNA: TGCGCCAGCAGCCAAGGCGGCGGCCATGAGACTGAAGCTTTCTTT

size: .
D: TRBD1
J: TRBJ2-1
V: TRBV15
CDR3: CATSRRQGNEQFF
DNA: TGTGCCACCAGCAGACGACAGGGCAATGAGCAGTTCTTC

size: .
D: .
J: TRBJ2-5
V: TRBV11-2
CDR3: CASSLATESQETQYF
DNA: TGTGCCAGCAGCTTAGCCACCGAGTCCCAAGAGACCCAGTACTTC

size: many
D: .
J: TRBJ2-6
V: TRBV20-1
CDR3: CSAREAGANVLTF
DNA: TGCAGTGCTAGAGAAGCTGGGGCCAACGTCCTGACTTTC

size: .
D: TRBD1
J: TRBJ2-1
V: TRBV12-5
CDR3: CASAPGTANYNEQFF
DNA: TGTGCTAGTGCCCCCGGGACAGCGAATTACAATGAGCAGTTCTTC

size: .
D: .
J: TRBJ2-1
V: TRBV9
CDR3: CASGIGSPSYNEQFF
DNA: TGTGCCAGCGGGATTGGCTCGCCCTCCTACAATGAGCAGTTCTTC

size: .
D: .
J: TRBJ1-1
V: TRBV29-1
CDR3: CSVRWDYIEAFF
DNA: TGCAGCGTCCGATGGGACTACATTGAAGCTTTCTTT

size: few
D: .
J: TRBJ2-3
V: TRBV7-9
CDR3: CASSPQVEANTDTQYF
DNA: TGTGCCAGCAGTCCCCAGGTGGAGGCTAACACAGATACGCAGTATTTT

size: few
D: .
J: TRBJ2-1
V: TRBV12-3/TRBV12-4
CDR3: CASSHPGPLSGQFF
DNA: TGTGCCAGCAGTCACCCGGGACCCTTATCGGGGCAGTTCTTC

size: few
D: TRBD1
J: TRBJ1-2
V: TRBV6-1
CDR3: CASSDTRDRGIRGYTF
DNA: TGTGCCAGCAGTGACACCCGGGACAGGGGGATTCGTGGCTACACCTTC

size: .
D: .
J: TRBJ2-3
V: TRBV20-1
CDR3: CCARPGATDTQYF
DNA: TGCTGTGCTCGACCAGGGGCCACAGATACGCAGTATTTT

size: once
D: .
J: TRBJ1-1
V: TRBV13
CDR3: CASSLDGSGGTEAFF
DNA: TGTGCCAGCAGCTTAGACGGATCCGGGGGGACTGAAGCTTTCTTT

size: few
D: .
J: TRBJ2-5
V: TRBV24-1
CDR3: CATREKETQYF
DNA: TGTGCCACCCGGGAAAAGGAGACCCAGTACTTC

size: .
D: .
J: TRBJ2-1
V: TRBV9
CDR3: CASSQTESSYNEQFF
DNA: TGTGCCAGCAGCCAGACGGAGAGCTCCTACAATGAGCAGTTCTTC

size: few
D: TRBD2
J: TRBJ2-5
V: TRBV15
CDR3: CATSRVSAGGKETQYF
DNA: TGTGCCACCAGCAGGGTCTCAGCGGGGGGAAAAGAGACCCAGTACTTC

size: few
D: .
J: TRBJ2-5
V: TRBV28
CDR3: CASSLIRSRQETQYF
DNA: TGTGCCAGCAGTTTGATCAGAAGCAGGCAAGAGACCCAGTACTTC

size: .
D: .
J: TRBJ2-1
V: TRBV7-6
CDR3: CASSLRGAVRNEQFF
DNA: TGTGCCAGCAGCTTACGGGGGGCCGTAAGAAATGAGCAGTTCTTC

size: .
D: .
J: TRBJ1-5
V: TRBV29-1
CDR3: CSVDLGGSNQPQHF
DNA: TGCAGCGTTGATCTCGGGGGTAGCAATCAGCCCCAGCATTTT

size: many
D: .
J: TRBJ2-1
V: TRBV6-5
CDR3: CASSYSVNNEQFF
DNA: TGTGCCAGCAGTTATAGCGTAAACAATGAGCAGTTCTTC

size: few
D: .
J: TRBJ1-6
V: TRBV7-2
CDR3: CASSLEQGAPPLHF
DNA: TGTGCCAGCAGCTTAGAGCAGGGAGCACCACCCCTCCACTTT

size: few
D: TRBD2
J: TRBJ2-1
V: TRBV10-3
CDR3: CAIRPTSGEGEQFF
DNA: TGTGCCATCAGGCCCACTAGCGGGGAAGGTGAGCAGTTCTTC

size: few
D: .
J: TRBJ1-6
V: TRBV20-1
CDR3: CSASGPGAPNSPLHF
DNA: TGCAGTGCTAGTGGTCCGGGGGCCCCAAATTCACCCCTCCACTTT

size: .
D: .
J: TRBJ2-7
V: TRBV2
CDR3: CASSEALGRGYEQYF
DNA: TGTGCCAGCAGTGAAGCGCTGGGACGAGGATACGAGCAGTACTTC

size: few
D: .
J: TRBJ1-2
V: TRBV7-9
CDR3: CASSLGAALWGYTF
DNA: TGTGCCAGCAGCTTAGGGGCAGCCCTATGGGGCTACACCTTC

size: few
D: .
J: TRBJ1-6
V: TRBV20-1
CDR3: CSARYRAIEPLHF
DNA: TGCAGTGCTAGGTACAGGGCAATAGAACCCCTCCACTTT

size: .
D: .
J: TRBJ2-3
V: TRBV20-1
CDR3: CSASGGQSASTDTQYF
DNA: TGCAGTGCTAGCGGGGGGCAGAGCGCTAGCACAGATACGCAGTATTTT

size: .
D: .
J: TRBJ2-1
V: TRBV12-3/TRBV12-4
CDR3: CASRPDRREQFF
DNA: TGTGCCAGCAGACCTGACAGGCGGGAGCAGTTCTTC

size: few
D: .
J: TRBJ1-4
V: TRBV29-1
CDR3: CSVPGHLGEKLFF
DNA: TGCAGCGTGCCGGGACACCTAGGGGAAAAACTGTTTTTT

size: few
D: .
J: TRBJ2-1
V: TRBV3-1
CDR3: CASSQAGVPYNEQFF
DNA: TGTGCCAGCAGCCAAGCGGGGGTACCCTACAATGAGCAGTTCTTC

size: .
D: .
J: TRBJ1-2
V: TRBV27
CDR3: CASRGFGGLSGYTF
DNA: TGTGCCAGCCGGGGGTTCGGGGGGTTGAGTGGCTACACCTTC

size: few
D: TRBD2
J: TRBJ2-6
V: TRBV5-1
CDR3: CASSQGLEGSGANVLTF
DNA: TGCGCCAGCAGCCAGGGACTAGAAGGCTCCGGGGCCAACGTCCTGACTTTC

size: few
D: .
J: TRBJ2-7
V: TRBV7-9
CDR3: CASSPGPKYEQYF
DNA: TGTGCCAGCAGTCCCGGGCCCAAATACGAGCAGTACTTC

size: few
D: .
J: TRBJ2-1
V: TRBV5-1
CDR3: CASSPLDGSYNEQFF
DNA: TGCGCCAGCAGCCCCCTGGATGGCTCCTACAATGAGCAGTTCTTC

size: few
D: .
J: TRBJ2-7
V: TRBV20-1
CDR3: CSARGGVAYEQYF
DNA: TGCAGTGCTAGAGGGGGGGTTGCCTACGAGCAGTACTTC

size: .
D: .
J: TRBJ1-1
V: TRBV29-1
CDR3: CSVEGRVSTEAFF
DNA: TGCAGCGTTGAGGGGAGGGTTAGCACTGAAGCTTTCTTT

size: .
D: .
J: TRBJ1-2
V: TRBV29-1
CDR3: CSVGDSDRSYTF
DNA: TGCAGCGTCGGAGACTCGGACAGAAGCTACACCTTC

size: .
D: TRBD1
J: TRBJ2-7
V: TRBV20-1
CDR3: CSASRFHFPGTGGFYEQYF
DNA: TGCAGTGCTAGTAGATTTCATTTTCCCGGGACAGGGGGATTCTACGAGCAGTACTTC

size: many
D: .
J: TRBJ2-3
V: TRBV24-1
CDR3: CATSDYGSGRGRDTQYF
DNA: TGTGCCACCAGTGATTATGGAAGCGGGCGAGGACGGGATACGCAGTATTTT

size: .
D: .
J: TRBJ1-5
V: TRBV6-4
CDR3: CASSEDPRRQPQHF
DNA: TGTGCCAGCAGTGAGGACCCGAGAAGGCAGCCCCAGCATTTT

size: .
D: .
J: TRBJ2-7
V: TRBV10-3
CDR3: CAISELGDHEQYF
DNA: TGTGCCATCAGTGAGTTGGGGGACCACGAGCAGTACTTC

size: few
D: .
J: TRBJ1-1
V: TRBV28
CDR3: CASSPPGARFAEAFF
DNA: TGTGCCAGCAGTCCCCCGGGGGCTCGGTTCGCTGAAGCTTTCTTT

size: few
D: .
J: TRBJ2-5
V: TRBV11-1
CDR3: CASSLLSSWYNRETQYF
DNA: TGTGCCAGCAGCTTGTTATCGTCGTGGTATAACAGAGAGACCCAGTACTTC

size: .
D: TRBD1
J: TRBJ1-2
V: TRBV11-2
CDR3: CASSLGGDRPNYGYTF
DNA: TGTGCCAGCAGCTTGGGTGGGGACAGACCTAACTATGGCTACACCTTC

size: .
D: TRBD2
J: TRBJ2-3
V: TRBV7-2
CDR3: CASSLDGGGPSTDTQYF
DNA: TGTGCCAGCAGCTTAGACGGCGGGGGACCTAGCACAGATACGCAGTATTTT

size: few
D: .
J: TRBJ1-5
V: TRBV7-9
CDR3: CASSLAILGAHQPQHF
DNA: TGTGCCAGCAGCTTAGCGATTTTGGGGGCACATCAGCCCCAGCATTTT

size: few
D: .
J: TRBJ2-1
V: TRBV3-1
CDR3: CASSQDARGNEQFF
DNA: TGTGCCAGCAGCCAAGATGCCAGGGGCAATGAGCAGTTCTTC

size: few
D: .
J: TRBJ2-5
V: TRBV14
CDR3: CASSQGFQGETQYF
DNA: TGTGCCAGCAGCCAAGGATTTCAGGGGGAGACCCAGTACTTC